These T cell receptor beta chains were read from a single sample in a study of blood T cell repertoires in COVID-19. Libraries were prepared by immunoSEQ multiplex PCR; TCRdb keeps only in-frame clonotypes and omits some of them. The sample yields a few hundred thousand clones, about 92% seen once. Sequencing was done on a sample of PBMCs or T cells enriched from blood (not recorded which). The source is a woman younger than 45 who had recovered from COVID-19. CDR3s include the opening cysteine and the closing phenylalanine or tryptophan. D genes are given only for firm matches. Size values are once, few and many counts, or a class for expanded clones, and some rows have none.

DNA: TGCAGCGGGGGACAGGGTCGACGGACCGGGGAGCTGTTTTTT; CDR3: CSGGQGRRTGELFF; size: NA; V: TRBV29-1; J: TRBJ2-2; length: 14; D: TRBD1
DNA: TGTGCCAGCAGCCCTGCAGGGAATTCACCCCTCCACTTT; CDR3: CASSPAGNSPLHF; size: once; V: TRBV11-1; J: TRBJ1-6; length: 13; D: NA
DNA: TGTGCCAGCAGCCGAAATACAGGGGATCAGCCCCAGCATTTT; CDR3: CASSRNTGDQPQHF; size: NA; V: TRBV7-9; J: TRBJ1-5; length: 14; D: TRBD1
DNA: TGTGCCACCCAGACAGGGGCTGGCACAGATACGCAGTATTTT; CDR3: CATQTGAGTDTQYF; size: NA; V: TRBV27; J: TRBJ2-3; length: 14; D: TRBD1
DNA: TGTGCCATCAGTGAGACTTTTGAGCAGTACTTC; CDR3: CAISETFEQYF; size: NA; V: TRBV10-3; J: TRBJ2-7; length: 11; D: NA
DNA: TGTGCCAGCAGCATGGGACACGGGAACACTGAAGCTTTCTTT; CDR3: CASSMGHGNTEAFF; size: NA; V: TRBV9; J: TRBJ1-1; length: 14; D: NA
DNA: TGTGCCAGCTCACCATCCGGGACAGCTTACGAGCAGTACTTC; CDR3: CASSPSGTAYEQYF; size: NA; V: TRBV18; J: TRBJ2-7; length: 14; D: TRBD1
DNA: TGTGCCAGCAGTGCTAGCCGGGGATTCGATGAGCAGTTCTTC; CDR3: CASSASRGFDEQFF; size: once; V: TRBV25-1; J: TRBJ2-1; length: 14; D: NA
DNA: TGTGCCAGCAGCCTGGCCGGGACAGGGTTCAATGAAAAACTGTTTTTT; CDR3: CASSLAGTGFNEKLFF; size: NA; V: TRBV5-5; J: TRBJ1-4; length: 16; D: TRBD1
DNA: TGTGCCAGCAGCTTAGAGGGGACTAGCGGGGGATCCTACGAGCAGTACTTC; CDR3: CASSLEGTSGGSYEQYF; size: NA; V: TRBV7-8; J: TRBJ2-7; length: 17; D: TRBD2
DNA: TGTGCCACCAGTCCACGACAGGGAGGTCAGCCCCAGCATTTT; CDR3: CATSPRQGGQPQHF; size: NA; V: TRBV24-1; J: TRBJ1-5; length: 14; D: TRBD1
DNA: TGTGCCAGCAGTTTACAACAGGGGGCAGCAGATACGCAGTATTTT; CDR3: CASSLQQGAADTQYF; size: NA; V: TRBV6-1; J: TRBJ2-3; length: 15; D: TRBD1
DNA: TGCGCCAGCAGCTACGGACAGGGATCGAACGAGCAGTACTTC; CDR3: CASSYGQGSNEQYF; size: NA; V: TRBV5-1; J: TRBJ2-7; length: 14; D: TRBD1